Included here is one T cell receptor (beta chain) sequence, with context. Other DNA sequences from this sample encode an identical CDR3 as well. This sample was included in a study of T cell changes during pregnancy in multiple sclerosis. TCRdb's copy holds only in-frame clones and misses some; the assay was immunoSEQ multiplex PCR. The sample holds tens of thousands of clones, 85% to 95% seen once. The CDR3 is 15 amino acids. The V end was cut by 2 bases, the J end by 2 bases, with 10 bases between. Germline V gene lookup returns CDR1 SGHRS and CDR2 YFSETQ. The clonotype was recovered from a female donor in good health, enrolled as a control in a pregnancy study. The material sequenced was peripheral blood, taken in the third trimester of pregnancy. The chain combines TRBV5-1 with TRBJ2-2; the D gene is possibly TRBD1 (6 bases). The CDR3 coding sequence is TGCGCCAGCAGCTTTGCAGGGGCCAACACCGGGGAGCTGTTTTTT. This encodes CASSFAGANTGELFF.